A selection of T cell receptor beta chains follows, all from one sample in a study of CD8 T cells in Susac syndrome. TCRdb passed the immunoSEQ multiplex PCR reads through MiXCR, listing each CDR3 protein once. Here the sample spans 150,000 to 200,000 distinct CDR3 sequences, about 95% being singletons. Source material: CD4+ T cells from PBMCs. The source is a human donor with Susac syndrome. CDR3s include the opening cysteine and the closing phenylalanine or tryptophan.

>TRBJ1-5|TRBV2
CASSEATVQPQHF
>TRBJ2-7|TRBV28
CASSEAGTDEQYF
>TRBJ1-1|TRBV6-2/TRBV6-3
CASLDSLETEAFF
>TRBJ1-1|TRBV20-1
CSAMKRERTEAFF
>TRBJ2-1|TRBV3-1
CASSQSTQNNEQFF
>TRBJ2-5|TRBV5-1
CASSLRDTQETQYF
>TRBJ2-6|TRBV6-2/TRBV6-3
CASSPTVAGANVLTF
>TRBJ2-7|TRBV2
CASSSDGLAGAREQYF
>TRBJ1-5|TRBV20-1
CSARDRVSQPQHF
>TRBJ1-2|TRBV20-1
CSARAPLGGPLDYGYTF
>TRBJ2-1|TRBV6-5
CASSYRYSYRGDNEQFF
>TRBJ2-7|TRBV9
CASSVSLAANEQYF
>TRBJ1-1|TRBV28
CASIMGVMNTEAFF
>TRBJ2-7|TRBV30
CAFSTGPYEQYF
>TRBJ2-7|TRBV28
CASSLSGGLAGGTGLYEQYF
>TRBJ1-1|TRBV7-2
CASSLGRTTEAFF
>TRBJ2-4|TRBV28
CASSLNYTQDTGRLAKNIQYF
>TRBJ2-2|TRBV9
CASESGLPPSGRNTGELFF
>TRBJ1-2|TRBV12-3/TRBV12-4
CASSLKGHYGYTF
>TRBJ1-1|TRBV20-1
CSALQGRTEAFF
>TRBJ2-1|TRBV9
CASSVWGAGSYNEQFF
>TRBJ2-5|TRBV5-4
CASSLDGYQETQYF
>TRBJ2-1|TRBV6-5
CASNSGDSYNEQFF
>TRBJ1-6|TRBV7-7
CASSLGGKGDSPLHF
>TRBJ1-5|TRBV18
CASSPPKEYSNQPQHF
>TRBJ1-1|TRBV25-1
CASSAAGAMVTFF
>TRBJ2-7|TRBV6-2/TRBV6-3
CASRRDTLSYEQYF
>TRBJ2-3|TRBV20-1
CSATPLGRTDTQYF
>TRBJ2-3|TRBV6-4
CASSARNTTDTQYF
>TRBJ2-1|TRBV5-1
CASSLGVGPGGNEQFF
>TRBJ2-1|TRBV7-2
CASSSEWVQPYNEQFF
>TRBJ1-1|TRBV20-1
CSARQGMNTEAFF
>TRBJ2-7|TRBV12-3/TRBV12-4
CASAAGGYEQYF
>TRBJ2-1|TRBV25-1
CASSEPTSGNEQFF
>TRBJ1-1|TRBV7-9
CASARTNTEAFF
>TRBJ2-2|TRBV2
CASTRPGGYTGELFF
>TRBJ2-3|TRBV25-1
CATSDLSDTQYF
>TRBJ1-5|TRBV29-1
CSVVVQGSNQPQHF
>TRBJ2-5|TRBV11-2
CASSAITLARKETQYF
>TRBJ1-6|TRBV7-9
CASTSTGERSPLHF
>TRBJ2-5|TRBV4-1
CASSQRLAGQAETQYF
>TRBJ2-6|TRBV3-1
CASSQEMFRKQWGSGANVLTF
>TRBJ2-1|TRBV3-1
CASSQMTMREQFF
>TRBJ2-7|TRBV20-1
CSASPGGTYEQYF
>TRBJ1-1|TRBV5-1
CASSLKPPNTEAFF
>TRBJ1-3|TRBV30
CAWSVLRLRSGNTIYF
>TRBJ2-1|TRBV4-3
CASSQGGGLTGNEQFF
>TRBJ2-7|TRBV5-1
CASSVGLTYEQYF
>TRBJ2-2|TRBV20-1
CSARDRAPGELFF
>TRBJ2-3|TRBV15
CATSRDRGTQYF
>TRBJ1-2|TRBV20-1
CSASEGSDYGYTF
>TRBJ2-5|TRBV20-1
CSANHRGRETQYF
>TRBJ1-1|TRBV7-2
CASSLVSVNTEAFF
>TRBJ2-3|TRBV28
CASSLGGAFTDTQYF